This record concerns one T cell receptor beta chain sequence. The data originate from a study of blood T cell repertoires in COVID-19. In the study overall: Donors in the United States, Italy and Spain gave samples during acute or convalescent COVID-19. The analysed material was cDNA or gDNA that came from T cells, B-cell-depleted T cells, or PBMCs.

As processed by the authors: Reference gene primers were amplified, and this amplification served to estimate nucleated cell counts. The method was immunoSEQ multiplex PCR; TCRdb's version includes in-frame clones alone and lacks a portion of them. V and J calls and clone size are those listed in that table; D and trimming were worked out from the DNA. This sample yields more than 140,000 clones, of which roughly 84% are seen a single time; about 7.8% belongs to the top ten. The CDR3 has 14 residues. V was cut by 1 base and J by 6 bases, with 15 bases left in between. Germline loops: CDR1 SQVTM, CDR2 ANQGSEA.

The chain joins TRBV29-1 to TRBJ1-1; a possible D gene is TRBD1 (6 bases). Specimen: peripheral blood. The TCR comes from a woman in her 50s in a cohort sampled during active or convalescent COVID-19. The CDR3 is CSVEVSPGVSEAFF. DNA for the CDR3: TGCAGCGTTGAAGTCTCCCCAGGGGTGTCTGAAGCTTTCTTT.